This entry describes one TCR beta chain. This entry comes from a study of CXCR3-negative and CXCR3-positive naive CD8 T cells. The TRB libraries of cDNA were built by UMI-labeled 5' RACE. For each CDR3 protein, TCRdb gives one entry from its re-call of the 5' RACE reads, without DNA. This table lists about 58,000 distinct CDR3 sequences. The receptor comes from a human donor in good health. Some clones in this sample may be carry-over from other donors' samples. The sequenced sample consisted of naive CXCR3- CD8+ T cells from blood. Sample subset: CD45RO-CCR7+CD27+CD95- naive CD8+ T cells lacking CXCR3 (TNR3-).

The CDR3 loop is CASSKESDSYEQYF. This chain joins TRBV12-3 or TRBV12-4 and TRBJ2-7. The CDR3 loop spans 14 amino acids.